This T cell receptor beta chain was identified in a study of regulatory T cells in long-lasting Graves disease. The V gene lost 1 base and the J gene lost 6 bases, with 12 bases spanning the gap. Germline V gives CDR1 SGHTA, CDR2 FQGNSA. The CDR3 runs to 15 residues. The table lists this clonotype with a few counts. Sequencing libraries for TCR beta were prepared with iRepertoire HTBI primers and Arm-PCR of CDR3 regions. TCRdb re-analysed the multiplex PCR reads in MiXCR, keeping a single row per CDR3 protein. The repertoire holds about 430,000 distinct CDR3 sequences, with roughly 15% as singletons. The time point is: newly diagnosed GD, antithyroid drugs for less than 3 months. PBMC RNA was the source of the TCR library. This same sample was also part of a study on T cells in Graves' hyperthyroidism and ophthalmopathy. From that report: Researchers found most expanded thyroid clonotypes above 0.001 in blood as well.

J is TRBJ2-2 and V is TRBV7-2; tentative D call: TRBD1 (5 bases). Here the sequenced sample was peripheral blood mononuclear cells (PBMCs), taken at new diagnosis, from a patient treated with antithyroid drugs. This clonotype originated in a woman in her thirties or forties with Graves disease. The CDR3 DNA reads TGTGCCAGCAGCTTAGGCCAGGGTTGGGCCGGGGAGCTGTTTTTT. Translating gives CASSLGQGWAGELFF. Variable domain in full (rest from reference TRBV7-2 and TRBJ2-2): GAGVSQSPSNKVTEKGKDVELRCDPISGHTALYWYRQSLGQGLEFLIYFQGNSAPDKSGLPSDRFSAERTGGSVSTLTIQRTQQEDSAVYLCASSLGQGWAGELFFGEGSRLTVL.